This T cell receptor (beta chain) was captured by sequencing in a study of PD-1 blockade in classical Hodgkin lymphoma (dated by TCRdb to the early 2020s). Study-level background: A peripheral blood immune signature of response to PD-1 blockade in classical Hodgkin lymphoma was defined using TCR beta sequencing and CyTOF. Overall study outcomes, separate from this receptor: Baseline TCR diversity was reported to be lower in newly diagnosed patients than in healthy donors, and even lower in relapsed/refractory patients. The study was restricted to a single clinical trial cohort, and the causes of repertoire differences, possibly disease activity or prior therapy, were left undefined.

The Qiagen DNeasy kit was used to extract genomic DNA from unsorted PBMCs and from the negatively selected CD4+ and CD8+ fractions. Using primers that anneal to V and J segments, immunoSEQ multiplex PCR amplified the TCR beta CDR3 regions. Amplification bias was minimized using a synthetic immune receptor repertoire, and residual bias was removed computationally after sequencing. The paper's data handling went like this. Repertoire diversity was quantified as the Shannon entropy index using custom Python scripts. Unsorted, CD4+ and CD8+ repertoires were analyzed separately, except in combined analyses where CD4+ and CD8+ sequences were merged in silico. TCRdb stores this immuneACCESS table with in-frame sequences only. Part of the clones is absent; in the studies checked, under half of the shortfall reflects unresolved V genes, and no reason is known for the rest. That table is the source of V, J and clone size, and D and trimming were worked out from the DNA. Across this sample there are tens of thousands of clones, with approximately 94% seen only once. The top ten constitute roughly 2.5% of the sample.

The intended sense of this specimen's time point label: newly diagnosed, previously untreated cHL patient sample. To serve as a comparison group for the relapsed/refractory trial patients, PBMCs were sequenced from patients with newly diagnosed, previously untreated classical Hodgkin lymphoma. After peripheral blood was drawn into 8 mL Vacutainer Cell Preparation Tubes, PBMCs were isolated by centrifugation and then cryopreserved. This clone appeared a single time. No antigen is known for it. The record has no base qualities; no much larger clone is one base away. Taken from cysteine to phenylalanine, the CDR3 has 13 residues. This entry keeps only the CDR3 DNA: 39 bases, framed from base 1. V is cut by 1 base and J by 9 bases, and the space between the germline ends is 13 bases. CDR1 SEHNR and CDR2 FQNEAQ are derived from the germline V gene (reference sequence).

Sequencing used peripheral blood mononuclear cells (PBMCs). The chain is encoded by TRBV7-9 joined to TRBJ2-7, with an unclear D gene assignment. The sequence derives from a human donor with classical Hodgkin lymphoma. The CDR3 in this case is CASSLGPPKVQYF. The DNA sequence is as follows: TGTGCCAGCAGCTTAGGCCCGCCCAAAGTGCAGTACTTC.